A single sample gave rise to the 5 T cell receptor beta chains below, sequenced in a study of blood T cell repertoires in COVID-19 (TCRdb year 2020). The library was made by the immunoSEQ multiplex PCR assay. TCRdb holds this immuneACCESS table with in-frame rearrangements only. Some clones are missing; in checked studies, unresolved V genes explain under half, and the rest has no known cause. This sample gives about 260,000 clones in total; 80% to 90% of them show up just once. About 1.6% of the sample goes to the ten largest clones. The sequencing input was peripheral blood. These receptors all stem from a woman between 40 and 50 years old who had recovered from COVID-19.

The V gene is TRBV9, the J gene TRBJ2-5; 8 bases are a match to TRBD1. This CDR3 has 14 residues. Germline CDR1 SGDLS, CDR2 YYNGEE. With 3 bases clipped from V and 5 bases from J, the junction kept 6 bases outside the gene matches. The DNA for the CDR3 is TGTGCCAGCAGCGGACAGGGGTCCGGGGAGACCCAGTACTTC. Its protein is CASSGQGSGETQYF. The variable domain in full, completed from reference TRBV9 and TRBJ2-5, reads DSGVTQTPKHLITATGQRVTLRCSPRSGDLSVYWYQQSLDQGLQFLIQYYNGEERAKGNILERFSAQQFPDLHSELNLSSLELGDSALYFCASSGQGSGETQYFGPGTRLLVL.

This clone is a singleton in its sample. V and J are TRBV18 and TRBJ2-2, with TRBD1 identical over 7 bases. J lost 3 bases, V lost 4 bases, and 5 bases had no gene match. The CDR3 covers 15 residues. The germline gives CDR1 KGHSH, CDR2 LQKENI. CDR3 amino acids: CASSLHQGDTGELFF. The CDR3 nucleotides are TGTGCCAGCTCACTTCACCAGGGGGACACCGGGGAGCTGTTTTTT.

The chain links TRBV11-3 to TRBJ2-3, with D perhaps matching TRBD2 (6 bases). The ends were cut back, 2 bases at V and 6 bases at J, with 15 bases in the middle. This CDR3 has 15 residues. The germline V gene has CDR1 SGHNT and CDR2 YENEEA. For the CDR3, the DNA is TGTGCCAGCAGCTTAACCGGGGGAGGTCTGGATACGCAGTATTTT. Amino acids: CASSLTGGGLDTQYF.

This chain connects TRBV9 to TRBJ2-1; 9 bases line up with TRBD1. The length of the CDR3 is 18 residues. V was clipped by 0 bases and J by 5 bases; unmatched bases: 12. Germline lookup yields CDR1 SGDLS and CDR2 YYNGEE. The CDR3, as DNA: TGTGCCAGCAGCGTAGCTCCGACAGGGGGGATCGGGGACAATGAGCAGTTCTTC. Translating it yields CASSVAPTGGIGDNEQFF. Full variable domain (missing parts from reference TRBV9 and TRBJ2-1): DSGVTQTPKHLITATGQRVTLRCSPRSGDLSVYWYQQSLDQGLQFLIQYYNGEERAKGNILERFSAQQFPDLHSELNLSSLELGDSALYFCASSVAPTGGIGDNEQFFGPGTRLTVL.

The V and J genes are TRBV5-4 and TRBJ1-6; no firm D call. The CDR3 has 14 residues. V lost 5 bases and J 7 bases, leaving 13 bases between the germline ends. Per germline, CDR1 SGHNT and CDR2 YYREEE (reference sequence). CDR3 in DNA: TGTGCCAGCAGGAACACCGGAGAGAATTCACCCCTCCACTTT. Translating gives CASRNTGENSPLHF. The variable domain in full, completed from reference TRBV5-4 and TRBJ1-6, reads ETGVTQSPTHLIKTRGQQVTLRCSSQSGHNTVSWYQQALGQGPQFIFQYYREEENGRGNFPPRFSGLQFPNYSSELNVNALELDDSALYLCASRNTGENSPLHFGNGTRLTVT.